The TCR beta chain under discussion was sequenced for a study of blood T cells in healthy people across ages. Trimming at V came to 7 bases and at J to 4 bases, leaving 9 bases not matched to a gene. The CDR3 has 14 residues. Germline V gene data show CDR1 as DFQATT and CDR2 as SNEGSKA (reference sequence). Combining a sample-barcoded 5' primer with a J-beta primer mix, a second PCR ran for roughly 7 to 12 cycles. Every individual sample yielded 3 million or more paired-end reads (each containing CDR3). MiXCR, applied by TCRdb to the 5' RACE reads, yields one record per CDR3 protein. The data show hundreds of thousands of distinct CDR3 sequences, around 48% seen once. Study-wide findings and caveats: Across samples, TCR beta diversity tracked strongly with naive T cell percentage.

Isolation recovered at least 6.5 million PBMCs from every sample. As to this clonotype: Its antigen is undetermined.

The chain joins TRBV20-1 to TRBJ2-3; TRBD1 aligns across 9 bases. The receptor comes from a woman aged 60-70 years in good health. Sequenced input: blood. The DNA of the CDR3 is TGCAGTGTCCCGACAGGGGGGGGCCCAGATACGCAGTATTTT. This sequence encodes CSVPTGGGPDTQYF.